This T cell receptor beta chain emerged from a study of shared clonotypes between healthy human individuals. Study in general: Donor composition was a couple of women and three men, aged 18 to 49.

TCRdb's copy holds only in-frame clones and misses some; the assay was immunoSEQ multiplex PCR. The sample yields about 2 million clones, roughly 94% seen once. All participating donors were Caucasian adults from Nashville, Tennessee. V was trimmed by 10 bases and J by 2 bases, leaving 5 bases between them. This CDR3 comprises 11 residues. CDR1 SNHLY and CDR2 FYNNEI come from the germline V gene. This chain connects TRBV2 to TRBJ2-2, with D uncertain. This sequence was found in a man between 18 and 29 years old in good health. The sequencing sample was made of naive CD4+ T cells sorted from blood. Subset defined: CD45RA+ positively selected. The CDR3 DNA reads as TGTGCCACCAGAAACACCGGGGAGCTGTTTTTT. Translation gives CATRNTGELFF.